The 24 T cell receptor beta chains below come from one sample, sequenced in a study of early T cells in non-severe SARS-CoV-2 infection (dated by TCRdb to the early 2020s). Receptor amplification or capture employed 5' RACE. Sequenced using a NextSeq 500. TCRdb redid the processing of the public reads, applying fastp at Q25 and MiXCR, and retained in-frame beta chains. Each entry merges the rows of one CDR3 protein and shows their most common DNA and genes. The sample data list roughly 54,000 distinct CDR3 sequences, and 10% to 15% of these were observed just once. The top ten constitute 4.8% of the sample. Sequencing used whole blood. Every receptor here comes from an adult who was a healthcare worker with PCR-confirmed SARS-CoV-2 infection or an uninfected control (not recorded which).

This clonotype was seen only a few times. The rearrangement links TRBV20-1 to TRBJ2-4; D is undetermined. Trimming left V 2 bases short and J 6 bases short, with 5 bases between. The CDR3 has 11 residues. Germline CDR1 is DFQATT and CDR2 is SNEGSKA (reference sequence). CDR3 DNA: TGCAGTGCTAGATGGCTAAACATTCAGTACTTC. Protein: CSARWLNIQYF.

This clonotype was observed a few times. V and J are TRBV10-3 and TRBJ2-7; TRBD2 agrees at 8 bases. The CDR3 has 15 amino acids. V lost 6 bases, J lost 4 bases, and 11 bases stayed unmatched. Germline V gives CDR1 ENHRY, CDR2 SYGVKD. The CDR3 region is CAISGSGGDWYEQYF. CDR3 DNA sequence: TGTGCCATCAGCGGGAGCGGGGGTGATTGGTACGAGCAGTACTTC.

This clonotype came up many times. The chain combines TRBV12-3 or TRBV12-4 with TRBJ2-1; the D is unclear. This CDR3 has 13 residues. Trimming took off 5 bases at V and 5 bases at J, with 10 bases between the two ends. The CDR3 DNA follows: TGTGCCAGCAGTCTAACGCTTAACAATGAGCAGTTCTTC. This encodes CASSLTLNNEQFF.

This clonotype has a handful of counts. The DNA for the CDR3 is TGTGCCTGGATCTTTGGGCGGGAGCGCGGAGATACGCAGTATTTT. Its protein is CAWIFGRERGDTQYF. This sequence joins TRBV30 and TRBJ2-3; 7 nucleotides agree with TRBD2. The CDR3 length is 15 residues. V shed 4 bases, J shed 5 bases, and the junction held 12 bases outside the gene matches. CDR1 is GTSNPN, CDR2 SVGIG, per germline (reference sequence). Drawing the rest from reference TRBV30 and TRBJ2-3, the complete variable domain is SQTIHQWPATLVQPVGSPLSLECTVEGTSNPNLYWYRQAAGRGLQLLFYSVGIGQISSEVPQNLSASRPQDRQFILSSKKLLLSDSGFYLCAWIFGRERGDTQYFGPGTRLTVL.

This clonotype was seen at least ten times. The CDR3: CASSLELLNEQFF. The DNA for the CDR3 is TGTGCCAGCAGCCTCGAACTCCTCAATGAGCAGTTCTTC. The chain is built from TRBV12-3 or TRBV12-4 and TRBJ2-1, with D uncertain. V was shortened by 6 bases and J by 6 bases, with 12 bases between the two germline ends. The CDR3 runs to 13 residues.

This clonotype was recorded at least ten times. This chain connects TRBV11-2 to TRBJ2-7; 8 nucleotides match TRBD2. Germline assignment: CDR1 SGHAT and CDR2 FQNNGV. J lost 3 bases, V lost 5 bases, and 3 bases had no gene match. The CDR3 consists of 13 residues. The CDR3 loop reads CASSVGLDYEQYF. In nucleotides, the CDR3 is TGTGCCAGCAGCGTGGGACTAGACTACGAGCAGTACTTC.

This clonotype was counted at least ten times. The CDR3 is CSALGGSYEQYF. The CDR3 DNA reads as TGCAGTGCTCTGGGGGGATCCTACGAGCAGTACTTC. The chain has TRBV20-1 and TRBJ2-7; possible D gene TRBD2, 6 bases. This CDR3 comprises 12 residues. The V gene's germline CDR1 is DFQATT and CDR2 SNEGSKA (reference sequence). Trimming took 5 bases from V and 1 from J, leaving 9 bases between them.

This clonotype was counted ten times or more. The gene calls are TRBV20-1 and TRBJ2-3; the match to TRBD2 covers 12 bases. The ends lost 1 base at V and 5 bases at J; junction bases unmatched: 10. CDR3 size: 17 residues. From germline, CDR1 is DFQATT and CDR2 SNEGSKA (reference sequence). The CDR3 reads CSARVASGGAGGDTQYF. The CDR3 nucleotides read TGCAGTGCTAGAGTCGCTAGCGGGGGGGCAGGTGGAGATACGCAGTATTTT.

This clonotype was detected ten times or more. V is TRBV27 and J is TRBJ1-6; 8 bases are a match to TRBD1. This CDR3 comprises 15 residues. Germline V gene lookup returns CDR1 MNHEY and CDR2 SMNVEV (reference sequence). V was pared by 6 bases and J by 15 bases, with 16 bases of the junction left unmatched. CDR3 nucleotide sequence: TGTGCCAGCAGGCCTGACAGGGGACAAGAGAGGGACCTCCACTTT. This translates into CASRPDRGQERDLHF.

This chain links TRBV7-6 with TRBJ1-5; D perhaps matches TRBD1 (5 bases). Trimming left V 3 bases short and J 0 bases short, with 6 bases between. The CDR3 spans 14 residues. Germline V gives CDR1 SGHVS, CDR2 FNYEAQ. CDR3 loop: CASSLGPSNQPQHF. DNA for the CDR3: TGTGCCAGCAGCTTGGGGCCTAGCAATCAGCCCCAGCATTTT. Filled out from reference TRBV7-6 and TRBJ1-5, the complete variable domain reads GAGVSQSPRYKVTKRGQDVALRCDPISGHVSLYWYRQALGQGPEFLTYFNYEAQQDKSGLPNDRFSAERPEGSISTLTIQRTEQRDSAMYRCASSLGPSNQPQHFGDGTRLSIL.

This clonotype came up a few times. The rearrangement uses TRBV7-2 and TRBJ1-1; 8 positions match TRBD1. The V and J ends lost 5 bases and 1 base, in that order; junction bases with no gene match: 3. The CDR3 runs 14 residues. Germline V lookup: CDR1 SGHTA, CDR2 FQGNSA. In DNA, the CDR3 is TGTGCCAGCAGCCGGACAGGGCGGAACACTGAAGCTTTCTTT. Its translation: CASSRTGRNTEAFF.

This clonotype was picked up a small number of times. The V and J genes are TRBV6-2 or TRBV6-3 and TRBJ2-1, with a tentative D call TRBD2 (6 bases). Trimming stripped 5 bases from V and 8 bases from J, with 19 bases between. CDR1 MNHEY and CDR2 SVGEGT come from the germline V gene. The CDR3 consists of 15 residues. The CDR3 region is CASSTGSLGEDEQFF. CDR3 nucleotides: TGTGCCAGCAGTACCGGGAGCTTAGGGGAGGATGAGCAGTTCTTC.

The rearrangement uses TRBV11-2 and TRBJ2-3; perhaps D is TRBD1 or TRBD2 (5 bases each). With 5 bases removed from V and 4 bases from J, the gap between germline ends came to 10 bases. The CDR3 runs 13 residues. Germline V CDR1 and CDR2: SGHAT, FQNNGV. In DNA form, the CDR3 reads TGTGCCAGCAGCGGTGGGACCTCAGATACGCAGTATTTT. It encodes CASSGGTSDTQYF.

The chain joins TRBV19 to TRBJ2-1, with TRBD2 matching over 15 bases. The V gene's germline CDR1 is LNHDA and CDR2 SQIVND (reference sequence). J was trimmed by 0 bases and V by 4 bases; bases with no gene match: 4. The CDR3 runs 18 residues. The CDR3 region has the DNA TGTGCCAGTAGTACGGGACTAGCGGGGGGTTCCTCCTACAATGAGCAGTTCTTC. Translated: CASSTGLAGGSSYNEQFF.

The genes are TRBV5-4 and TRBJ2-5; D remains ambiguous. The CDR3 consists of 14 residues. Germline V lookup: CDR1 SGHNT, CDR2 YYREEE (reference sequence). The V end lost 2 bases, the J end lost 0 bases, and 8 bases lay between the germline ends. CDR3 sequence: CASSLGPDQETQYF. The DNA of the CDR3 is TGTGCCAGCAGCTTAGGCCCAGACCAAGAGACCCAGTACTTC.

This chain connects TRBV4-3 to TRBJ2-7, with unresolved D. This CDR3 is built from 13 residues. V was cut by 0 bases and J by 2 bases, with 5 bases left in between. CDR1 and CDR2 from the germline V gene are LGHNA and YSLEER. CDR3 residues: CASSQEVAYEQYF. The DNA for the CDR3 is TGCGCCAGCAGCCAAGAGGTGGCCTACGAGCAGTACTTC.

The gene calls are TRBV3-1 and TRBJ2-3; tentatively, D is TRBD2 (6 bases). CDR3 length: 14 residues. Germline CDR1 is LGHDT and CDR2 is YNNKEL (reference sequence). V shed 4 bases and J shed 3 bases, with 11 bases lying between them. Written as DNA, the CDR3 is TGTGCCAGCAGCCCGGGACTTACGACAGATACGCAGTATTTT. As protein: CASSPGLTTDTQYF.

This clonotype was observed a handful of times. The chain combines TRBV7-2 with TRBJ1-1; the D gene is possibly TRBD1 (6 bases). The length of the CDR3 is 13 residues. Germline lookup yields CDR1 SGHTA and CDR2 FQGNSA. Trimming left V 5 bases short and J 12 bases short, with 19 bases between. CDR3 sequence: CASSHNERGMPFF. The DNA for the CDR3 is TGTGCCAGCAGCCACAATGAGAGGGGGATGCCTTTCTTT.

The chain combines TRBV29-1 with TRBJ2-1; no definite D call. V was clipped by 3 bases and J by 2 bases, with 5 bases between them. The CDR3 is 12 amino acids. CDR1 and CDR2 (germline): SQVTM, ANQGSEA. The CDR3 bases are TGCAGCGTTGATGACACCTACAATGAGCAGTTCTTC. This codes for CSVDDTYNEQFF.

In this sample, this clonotype turned up a few times. The chain uses TRBV9 and TRBJ2-2, with D possibly being TRBD2 (5 bases). The CDR3 consists of 13 residues. In germline, CDR1 is SGDLS, CDR2 YYNGEE. Trimming pared 0 bases from V and 8 bases from J, leaving 8 bases between. Here the CDR3 reads CASSVERTGELFF. DNA for the CDR3: TGTGCCAGCAGCGTAGAGAGGACTGGGGAGCTGTTTTTT.

This chain uses TRBV29-1 with TRBJ1-2; D is ambiguous. V shed 5 bases and J shed 4 bases, with 11 bases lying between them. Germline loops: CDR1 SQVTM, CDR2 ANQGSEA. The CDR3 has 12 residues. CDR3 nucleotide sequence: TGCAGCGTTCTCAATGACGTCTATGGCTACACCTTC. Translating it yields CSVLNDVYGYTF.

The chain carries TRBV5-4 and TRBJ2-5, with D uncertain. Per germline, CDR1 SGHNT and CDR2 YYREEE (reference sequence). The V and J ends lost 4 bases and 7 bases respectively, with 11 bases between them. CDR3 length equals 12 residues. CDR3 protein: CASSEEGVTQYF. DNA of the CDR3: TGTGCCAGCAGCGAGGAAGGCGTGACCCAGTACTTC.

This clonotype showed up many times. The chain carries TRBV4-2 and TRBJ2-7; D is tentatively TRBD1 or TRBD2 (5 bases each). From germline, CDR1 is LGHNA and CDR2 YNFKEQ. CDR3 length: 15 amino acids. V shed 4 bases and J shed 2 bases, with 15 bases lying between them. CDR3 bases: TGTGCCAGCAGCCTCGGGGCGGCACAGACCTACGAGCAGTACTTC. It codes for CASSLGAAQTYEQYF.

This clonotype was recorded many times. The chain combines TRBV3-1 with TRBJ1-6; D remains ambiguous. Germline V gives CDR1 LGHDT, CDR2 YNNKEL (reference sequence). The CDR3 totals 17 residues. Between the trimmed V and J ends, which lost 0 bases and 0 bases, there was a span of 9 bases. The CDR3 DNA reads as TGTGCCAGCAGCCAAGATAGAAGGAGCTCCTATAATTCACCCCTCCACTTT. Protein sequence: CASSQDRRSSYNSPLHF.